This is a list of T cell receptor beta chains from one sample in a study of blood T cell repertoires in COVID-19. Method: immunoSEQ multiplex PCR; TCRdb's copy keeps in-frame clones and lacks some. The sample has about 30,000 clones, around 84% seen once; the top ten hold approximately 12%. Sequenced: peripheral blood. The receptors shown here come from a human donor in a cohort sampled during active COVID-19. The donor label of this sample is uncertain. Both conserved end residues are part of each CDR3. Each record gives: D gene, V gene, J gene, clone size, CDR3 protein, CDR3 DNA. The D gene is left open where the match is weak. Rows may omit the clone size; those that give it use once, few, many or a size class.

NA	TRBV3-1/TRBV3-2	TRBJ1-1	NA	CASSQQETEAFF	TGTGCCAGCAGCCAACAGGAAACTGAAGCTTTCTTT
NA	TRBV6-5	TRBJ2-1	NA	CASSRGAEQFF	TGTGCCAGCAGCCGGGGGGCGGAACAGTTCTTC
TRBD2	TRBV27	TRBJ2-1	NA	CASRPGGGTNEQFF	TGTGCCAGCAGGCCAGGCGGGGGAACGAATGAGCAGTTCTTC
NA	TRBV4-2	TRBJ1-1	NA	CASSPQYTGLNTEAFF	TGTGCCAGCAGCCCGCAATATACAGGGTTGAACACTGAAGCTTTCTTT
TRBD1	TRBV4-1	TRBJ1-4	NA	CASSQSSGTGAEKLFF	TGCGCCAGCAGCCAATCTTCCGGGACAGGGGCTGAAAAACTGTTTTTT
NA	TRBV23-1	TRBJ2-2	NA	CASSQSRPLTREDAGELFF	TGCGCCAGCAGTCAATCTCGGCCACTTACCCGGGAAGACGCCGGGGAGCTGTTTTTT
TRBD1	TRBV6-5	TRBJ2-7	NA	CASSPRDSTSKQYF	TGTGCCAGCAGTCCCCGGGACAGTACTTCTAAGCAGTACTTC
NA	TRBV7-3	TRBJ1-2	NA	CASSPGRQRGNGYTF	TGTGCCAGCAGCCCGGGACGGCAAAGGGGGAATGGCTACACCTTC
TRBD1	TRBV5-4	TRBJ2-7	few	CASSSSGTGVYEQYF	TGTGCCAGCAGCAGCTCCGGGACAGGGGTCTACGAGCAGTACTTC
NA	TRBV20-1	TRBJ1-5	NA	CSASPTEGLQPQHF	TGCAGTGCTAGTCCGACAGAAGGCCTACAGCCCCAGCATTTT